The clone carrying this T cell receptor (beta chain) has more than one count but fewer than ten. Its cognate antigen is unknown. The data are from a study of blood T cells in healthy people across ages. Study conclusions and caveats: A greater number of naive CD4+ cells and higher diversity distinguished long-lived donors from aged donors. Naive T cell percentage strongly correlated with TCR beta diversity.

The use of a sample-barcoded 5' primer and a J-beta primer mix characterized a second PCR of about 6 to 12 cycles. Each cDNA molecule was tagged by a template-switch adaptor with 12 random nucleotides. TCRdb reprocessed the 5' RACE reads via MiXCR and lists one record per CDR3 protein. The data hold about 730,000 distinct CDR3 sequences, with 35% to 45% observed a single time. CDR1 and CDR2 (germline): DFQATT, SNEGSKA (reference sequence). Trimming shortened V by 0 bases and J by 2 bases, and 19 bases separated the two germline ends. The CDR3 extends over 17 amino acids. All donors came from Russia, were Caucasian and healthy, and spanned ages roughly 6 to 95.

The genes are TRBV20-1 and TRBJ1-1; unclear D gene. The source is a woman in her fifties or sixties in good health. The source material was blood. The DNA for the CDR3 is TGCAGTGCTAGAGATGGAGGACCCCTAGGAATAAACACTGAAGCTTTCTTT. It translates to CSARDGGPLGINTEAFF.